What follows describes a single TCR beta chain. The antigen remains unidentified. The data were obtained in a study of regulatory T cells in long-lasting Graves disease. Background on the study: Graves' patients, diagnosed recently, had received antithyroid drugs under 3 months.

Time point specified: newly diagnosed GD, antithyroid drugs for less than 3 months. From RNA extracted from PBMCs, the TCR library was made. With V trimmed by 5 bases and J by 2 bases, 4 bases remained unmatched. The CDR3 sequence is 16 residues long. Study-level findings and limits: Persistent patients shared some 2,500 public clonotypes among themselves. Newly diagnosed patients shared fewer, at under 1,000.

According to the study, TCR beta libraries were built with iRepertoire HTBI primers and CDR3-region Arm-PCR. TCRdb independently ran MiXCR on the multiplex PCR reads; one entry per CDR3 protein. This table has about 450,000 distinct CDR3 sequences, approximately 15% appearing once. The sample also formed part of further work on T cells in Graves' hyperthyroidism and ophthalmopathy. That study reports: The HTBI primer set was used in a first-round RT-PCR of the TCR CDR3. Prediction of ophthalmopathy progression came a median approximately 6 months pre-onset.

The V gene is TRBV12-3 or TRBV12-4, the J gene TRBJ2-2, with TRBD1 matching over 11 bases. This sequence originates from a woman aged 45-65 years with Graves disease. The sample in question was peripheral blood mononuclear cells (PBMCs), obtained at new diagnosis, from a patient treated with antithyroid drugs. The CDR3 region has the DNA TGTGCCAGCAGTAATGGACAGGGGGCTAACACCGGGGAGCTGTTTTTT. It translates to CASSNGQGANTGELFF.